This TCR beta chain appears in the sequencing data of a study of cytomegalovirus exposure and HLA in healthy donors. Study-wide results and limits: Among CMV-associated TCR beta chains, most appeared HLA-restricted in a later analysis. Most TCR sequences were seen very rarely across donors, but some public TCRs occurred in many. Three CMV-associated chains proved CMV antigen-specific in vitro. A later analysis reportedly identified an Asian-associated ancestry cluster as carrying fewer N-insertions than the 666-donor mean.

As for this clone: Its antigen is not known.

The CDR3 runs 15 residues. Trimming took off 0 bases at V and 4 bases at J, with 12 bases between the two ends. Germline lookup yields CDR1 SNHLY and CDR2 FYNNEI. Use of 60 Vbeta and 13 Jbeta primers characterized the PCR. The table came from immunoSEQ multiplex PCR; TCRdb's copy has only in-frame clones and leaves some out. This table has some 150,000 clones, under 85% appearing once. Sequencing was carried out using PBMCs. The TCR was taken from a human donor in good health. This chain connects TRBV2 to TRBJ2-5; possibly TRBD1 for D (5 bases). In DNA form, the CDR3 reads TGTGCCAGCAGTGAAGCAGGGGCTAGTTCAGAGACCCAGTACTTC. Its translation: CASSEAGASSETQYF. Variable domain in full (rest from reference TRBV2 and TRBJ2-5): EPEVTQTPSHQVTQMGQEVILRCVPISNHLYFYWYRQILGQKVEFLVSFYNNEISEKSEIFDDQFSVERPDGSNFTLKIRSTKLEDSAMYFCASSEAGASSETQYFGPGTRLLVL.